A single sample is the source of the 25 T cell receptor beta chains below, sequenced in a study of blood T cell repertoires in COVID-19. Sequencing was performed with immunoSEQ multiplex PCR; in TCRdb, only in-frame clones are kept and a portion is missing. The table lists roughly 21,000 clones, 70% to 90% of them singletons. Sequencing used peripheral blood. Receptor source: a human donor with acute or convalescent COVID-19. The donor label of this sample is uncertain.

This chain joins TRBV5-1 and TRBJ1-1; D call uncertain. V lost 4 bases and J lost 2, with 9 bases in between. Germline values: CDR1 SGHRS, CDR2 YFSETQ. This CDR3 has 13 residues. The CDR3 sequence: CASSTAPNTEAFF. The CDR3 DNA follows: TGCGCCAGCAGCACCGCGCCCAACACTGAAGCTTTCTTT.

V usage is TRBV7-3 and J usage is TRBJ2-1; possible D gene TRBD1, 6 bases. V was cut by 4 bases and J by 5 bases, with 12 bases left in between. The germline CDR1 and CDR2 sequences are SGHTA and FQGTGA. This CDR3 spans 14 amino acids. CDR3 amino acids: CASSSLGGHNEQFF. The CDR3 nucleotides read TGTGCCAGCAGCTCCCTAGGGGGTCACAATGAGCAGTTCTTC. Variable domain in full (rest from reference TRBV7-3 and TRBJ2-1): GAGVSQTPSNKVTEKGKYVELRCDPISGHTALYWYRQSLGQGPEFLIYFQGTGAADDSGLPNDRFFAVRPEGSVSTLKIQRTERGDSAVYLCASSSLGGHNEQFFGPGTRLTVL.

The V and J genes are TRBV11-2 and TRBJ1-1, with D maybe TRBD1 (5 bases). CDR3 length: 14 residues. The germline gives CDR1 SGHAT, CDR2 FQNNGV. Between the trimmed V and J ends, which lost 4 bases and 1 base, there was a span of 10 bases. The CDR3 here is CASSYPGRNTEAFF. CDR3 in DNA: TGTGCCAGCAGCTACCCAGGGCGGAACACTGAAGCTTTCTTT.

V gene TRBV2 combines with J gene TRBJ1-4; weak D call: TRBD1 (6 bases). The germline V gene encodes CDR1 SNHLY and CDR2 FYNNEI. Trimming took 7 bases from V and 8 from J, leaving 23 bases between them. The length of the CDR3 is 16 residues. The CDR3 reads CASTPTRATGAEKLFF. CDR3 in DNA: TGTGCCAGCACCCCAACTCGGGCGACAGGAGCCGAAAAACTGTTTTTT.

The chain uses TRBV12-3 or TRBV12-4 and TRBJ2-7; D is unclear. Trimming pared 6 bases from V and 0 bases from J, leaving 9 bases between. CDR3 size: 13 residues. CDR3 DNA: TGTGCCAGCAGGGCACAGAGCTCCTACGAGCAGTACTTC. Amino acid sequence: CASRAQSSYEQYF.

The chain carries TRBV27 and TRBJ2-7, with 9 bases matching TRBD1. V was clipped by 5 bases and J by 6 bases; unmatched bases: 8. The CDR3 has 14 residues. Germline-derived CDR1 and CDR2 are MNHEY and SMNVEV (reference sequence). In nucleotides, the CDR3 is TGTGCCAGCAGTCCACTGGGACAGGGTACCGAGCAGTACTTC. As protein: CASSPLGQGTEQYF.

The chain is built from TRBV4-1 and TRBJ1-2; D unresolved. The CDR3 is made up of 15 amino acids. The ends were cut back, 4 bases at V and 4 bases at J, with 16 bases in the middle. The germline gives CDR1 MGHRA, CDR2 YSYEKL. In nucleotides, the CDR3 is TGCGCCAGCAGCCCATCGGAGGTGTCTGGCTATGGCTACACCTTC. It yields the protein CASSPSEVSGYGYTF.

The chain uses TRBV7-3 and TRBJ2-1; D is unresolved. The CDR3 contains 15 residues. Germline assignment: CDR1 SGHTA and CDR2 FQGTGA. The V end was cut by 2 bases, the J end by 0 bases, with 8 bases between. The CDR3 DNA reads TGTGCCAGCAGCTTAGAGAAGAGCTCCTACAATGAGCAGTTCTTC. This sequence encodes CASSLEKSSYNEQFF.

The V gene is TRBV2, the J gene TRBJ2-7; D not resolved. Germline V gives CDR1 SNHLY, CDR2 FYNNEI. V shed 6 bases and J shed 0 bases, with 9 bases lying between them. CDR3 length: 13 amino acids. CDR3 sequence: CASSRSTSYEQYF. CDR3 DNA: TGTGCCAGCAGCAGATCAACCTCCTACGAGCAGTACTTC.

This chain links TRBV5-1 with TRBJ2-2, with TRBD2 identical over 9 bases. There are 16 residues in the CDR3. The V gene's germline CDR1 is SGHRS and CDR2 YFSETQ. Germline trimming cut 4 bases from V and 1 base from J; bases unmatched to any gene: 5. CDR3 coding DNA: TGCGCCAGCAGCCCCCGGCGGGGGGGGAACACCGGGGAGCTGTTTTTT. It codes for CASSPRRGGNTGELFF.

V gene TRBV2 combines with J gene TRBJ1-1, with 10 bases matching TRBD1. The CDR3 contains 14 residues. V shed 6 bases and J 5 bases; nucleotides not matched to a gene: 6. CDR1 and CDR2 from the germline V gene are SNHLY and FYNNEI. Here the CDR3 DNA reads TGTGCCAGCAGATACGGACAGGGGGGGACTGAAGCTTTCTTT. The encoded protein is CASRYGQGGTEAFF.

This clone was recorded a few times. V gene TRBV19 combines with J gene TRBJ1-6; 7 bases line up with TRBD1. The germline CDR1 and CDR2 sequences are LNHDA and SQIVND (reference sequence). CDR3 size: 11 residues. The V segment lost 5 bases and the J segment 16 bases; nucleotides outside the gene matches: 5. The CDR3 protein is CASSVRGWLHF. CDR3 nucleotides: TGTGCCAGTAGTGTCAGGGGGTGGCTCCACTTT. The full variable domain, with the rest looked up from reference TRBV19 and TRBJ1-6, is DGGITQSPKYLFRKEGQNVTLSCEQNLNHDAMYWYRQDPGQGLRLIYYSQIVNDFQKGDIAEGYSVSREKKESFPLTVTSAQKNPTAFYLCASSVRGWLHFGNGTRLTVT.

The gene calls are TRBV10-1 and TRBJ2-7, with TRBD1 identical over 7 bases. V dropped 1 base and J dropped 7; count of bases not matched to a gene: 7. The germline V gene encodes CDR1 WNHNN and CDR2 SYGVQD (reference sequence). The CDR3 is made up of 14 amino acids. For the CDR3, the DNA is TGCGCCAGCAGTGAGTTAAACAGGGGAGCGGAGCAGTACTTC. This translates into CASSELNRGAEQYF.

The genes are TRBV7-9 and TRBJ1-3; D possibly corresponds to TRBD1 (5 bases). Germline V gene data show CDR1 as SEHNR and CDR2 as FQNEAQ (reference sequence). With 0 bases removed from V and 9 bases from J, the gap between germline ends came to 12 bases. The CDR3 is 14 residues long. The CDR3 reads CASSLAGTGATIYF. As DNA, the CDR3 is TGTGCCAGCAGCTTAGCCGGGACGGGAGCCACCATATATTTT.

The V gene is TRBV2, the J gene TRBJ2-7, with 9 bases fitting TRBD2. This CDR3 spans 16 amino acids. The germline CDR1 and CDR2 sequences are SNHLY and FYNNEI. The ends lost 7 bases at V and 2 bases at J; junction bases unmatched: 12. The CDR3 DNA follows: TGTGCCAGCACTCAGCCCGCTAGCGGGGCTACCTACGAGCAGTACTTC. It encodes CASTQPASGATYEQYF.

The chain links TRBV6-5 to TRBJ2-3; D perhaps matches TRBD2 (6 bases). CDR3 length: 15 residues. Germline V gene sequence: CDR1 MNHEY, CDR2 SVGAGI. The V end was cut by 2 bases, the J end by 4 bases, with 13 bases between. The CDR3 region is CASSYGGRGSDTQYF. The CDR3 DNA sequence: TGTGCCAGCAGTTACGGAGGGCGGGGTTCAGATACGCAGTATTTT.

This rearrangement joins TRBV30 to TRBJ2-7; 14 bases are shared with TRBD2. V lost 1 base and J lost 3; bases outside the gene matches: 2. Germline CDR1 reads GTSNPN; CDR2 reads SVGIG (reference sequence). The CDR3 has 15 residues. For the CDR3, the DNA is TGTGCCTGGAGTGCGGGACTAGCGGGAGTCTACGAGCAGTACTTC. It specifies CAWSAGLAGVYEQYF.

This chain's CDR3 is CASSQASGVYNEQFF. As DNA, the CDR3 is TGTGCCAGCAGCCAAGCTAGCGGGGTGTACAATGAGCAGTTCTTC. V usage is TRBV3-1 (or the pseudogene TRBV3-2) and J usage is TRBJ2-1, with TRBD2 matching 9 bases. Germline trimming cut 1 base from V and 4 bases from J; bases unmatched to any gene: 2. CDR3 length: 15 amino acids. CDR1 LGHDT and CDR2 YNNKEL come from the germline V gene (reference sequence).

This clone was seen just once. The gene calls are TRBV7-2 and TRBJ2-5; D is unresolved. Per germline, CDR1 SGHTA and CDR2 FQGNSA. The ends were cut back, 6 bases at V and 2 bases at J, with 10 bases in the middle. The CDR3 runs 13 residues. CDR3 DNA: TGTGCCAGCAGTACCCCCGGGCAAGAGACCCAGTACTTC. This codes for CASSTPGQETQYF.

The table lists this clone with a count of one. The chain combines TRBV15 with TRBJ2-3; 8 bases line up with TRBD1. Germline V lookup: CDR1 LNHNV, CDR2 YYDKDF (reference sequence). V was pared by 1 base and J by 2 bases, with 5 bases of the junction left unmatched. The CDR3 extends over 16 amino acids. The DNA for the CDR3 is TGTGCCACCAGCAGAGGCAGGGGGCTGGACACAGATACGCAGTATTTT. Translating gives CATSRGRGLDTDTQYF. The full variable domain, its missing parts supplied by reference TRBV15 and TRBJ2-3, is DAMVIQNPRYQVTQFGKPVTLSCSQTLNHNVMYWYQQKSSQAPKLLFHYYDKDFNNEADTPDNFQSRRPNTSFCFLDIRSPGLGDTAMYLCATSRGRGLDTDTQYFGPGTRLTVL.

The chain uses TRBV11-3 and TRBJ2-1; TRBD1 agrees at 8 bases. The CDR3 is made up of 14 amino acids. Trimming at V came to 5 bases and at J to 8 bases, leaving 8 bases not matched to a gene. From germline, CDR1 is SGHNT and CDR2 YENEEA. CDR3 loop: CASSQGQASDEQFF. The DNA of the CDR3 is TGTGCCAGCAGCCAGGGACAGGCGAGCGATGAGCAGTTCTTC.

This clone was counted once. Additional DNA sequences in this sample encode the identical CDR3. V is TRBV7-2 and J is TRBJ1-5, with D hard to call. The V gene's germline CDR1 is SGHTA and CDR2 FQGNSA. V lost 0 bases to trimming and J lost 2 bases, with 5 bases between them. The CDR3 has 14 amino acids. CDR3 protein: CASSLARGNQPQHF. The CDR3 coding sequence is TGTGCCAGCAGCTTAGCCCGGGGCAATCAGCCCCAGCATTTT.

The chain couples TRBV5-4 to TRBJ2-2; TRBD2 is a possible D gene (6 bases). Trimming shortened V by 2 bases and J by 5 bases, and 10 bases separated the two germline ends. The CDR3 covers 14 residues. Germline values: CDR1 SGHNT, CDR2 YYREEE (reference sequence). CDR3 nucleotide sequence: TGTGCCAGCAGCTTACCGGGGAGGACCGGGGAGCTGTTTTTT. It yields the protein CASSLPGRTGELFF. The full variable domain, completed using reference TRBV5-4 and TRBJ2-2, is ETGVTQSPTHLIKTRGQQVTLRCSSQSGHNTVSWYQQALGQGPQFIFQYYREEENGRGNFPPRFSGLQFPNYSSELNVNALELDDSALYLCASSLPGRTGELFFGEGSRLTVL.

The V gene is TRBV3-1 (or the pseudogene TRBV3-2), the J gene TRBJ2-3; D remains ambiguous. CDR3 length: 11 residues. V gave up 5 bases and J gave up 4 bases, with 4 bases separating them. Per the germline V gene, CDR1 is LGHDT and CDR2 is YNNKEL (reference sequence). The CDR3 region has the DNA TGTGCCAGCAGCTCCTCAGATACGCAGTATTTT. Amino acid sequence: CASSSSDTQYF.

The chain is built from TRBV4-2 and TRBJ1-5, with D maybe TRBD1 (5 bases). Germline loops: CDR1 LGHNA, CDR2 YNFKEQ. V was pared by 3 bases and J by 5 bases, with 17 bases between. The CDR3 is 16 amino acids. CDR3 in amino acids: CASSHPERGGDQPQHF. The CDR3 DNA reads TGTGCCAGCAGCCATCCTGAACGGGGGGGAGATCAGCCCCAGCATTTT.